The clone carrying this T cell receptor (beta chain) has just a few counts. Original methodology: Amplifying reference gene primers gave estimates of nucleated cell counts. Profiled with immunoSEQ multiplex PCR; TCRdb holds only in-frame clones, not every one. Clone size and the V and J calls come from that table; the DNA yielded D and trimming. The data contain under 200,000 clones, approximately 85% of them seen just once; the ten biggest clones take up over 5%. This entry is derived from a study of blood T cell repertoires in COVID-19. About the research overall: Samples of COVID-19 (acute and convalescent) were obtained from the United States, Italy and Spain. The cDNA or gDNA used as material had been derived from T cells, B-cell-depleted T cells, or PBMCs.

The ends were cut back, 6 bases at V and 4 bases at J, with 15 bases in the middle. Germline V CDR1 and CDR2: MRHNA, SNTAGT. The CDR3 totals 15 residues. The receptor was derived from a woman aged 45-60 years with COVID-19, enrolled during active disease. The chain has TRBV6-4 and TRBJ2-2, with D possibly matching TRBD2 (6 bases). The sequenced sample was peripheral blood. The CDR3 DNA reads as TGTGCCAGCAGGGCAATAGCGGCTTCCACCGGGGAGCTGTTTTTT. Its translation: CASRAIAASTGELFF.